Each of the 26 T cell receptor beta chains below was sequenced from the same sample in a study of regulatory T cells in long-lasting Graves disease. Both iRepertoire HTBI primers and Arm-PCR of CDR3 regions were used to build the TCR beta libraries. TCRdb used MiXCR to reprocess the multiplex PCR reads, holding one entry per CDR3 protein. The sample records hundreds of thousands of distinct CDR3 sequences, about 16% being singletons. Time point of the sample: newly diagnosed GD, antithyroid drugs for less than 3 months. PBMC RNA served as the TCR library source. These data also formed part of another study, on T cells in Graves' hyperthyroidism and ophthalmopathy.

The specimen comprised peripheral blood mononuclear cells (PBMCs), sampled at new diagnosis, from a patient treated with antithyroid drugs. The receptors were gathered from a woman in her 30s with Graves disease.

This chain links TRBV9 with TRBJ2-1, with 8 nucleotides matching TRBD2. With 4 bases clipped from V and 8 bases from J, the junction kept 11 bases outside the gene matches. The germline CDR1 and CDR2 sequences are SGDLS and YYNGEE. The CDR3 is made up of 15 amino acids. The CDR3 DNA is TGTGCCAGCAGCCCCGGGGGGGGTCCCGAGGATGAGCAGTTCTTC. Translated, it gives CASSPGGGPEDEQFF.

The gene calls are TRBV19 and TRBJ2-1; 10 nucleotides agree with TRBD1. Per germline, CDR1 LNHDA and CDR2 SQIVND (reference sequence). Germline trimming cut 6 bases from V and 4 bases from J; bases unmatched to any gene: 9. CDR3 length: 16 residues. The CDR3 region has the DNA TGTGCCAGTAGCCGTTATGGGACAGGGGTATACAATGAGCAGTTCTTC. Translating gives CASSRYGTGVYNEQFF.

The chain combines TRBV20-1 with TRBJ1-1; weak D call: TRBD1 (6 bases). V lost 5 bases and J lost 4, with 20 bases in between. Germline assignment: CDR1 DFQATT and CDR2 SNEGSKA (reference sequence). The CDR3 is 15 residues long. CDR3 nucleotides: TGCAGTGCTTTGACCAGGACAGCCCAGGGCACTGAAGCTTTCTTT. Translation gives CSALTRTAQGTEAFF.

V usage is TRBV27 and J usage is TRBJ2-7; 9 bases line up with TRBD1. CDR1 and CDR2 from the germline V gene are MNHEY and SMNVEV (reference sequence). This CDR3 comprises 16 residues. V lost 2 bases and J lost 2; bases outside the gene matches: 7. The CDR3 reads CASSLTGQGVTYEQYF. The CDR3 region has the DNA TGTGCCAGCAGTTTAACGGGACAGGGAGTAACCTACGAGCAGTACTTC.

The CDR3 protein is CAWSSIGNSPLHF. The CDR3 coding sequence is TGTGCCTGGAGTTCTATCGGTAATTCACCCCTCCACTTT. This chain joins TRBV30 and TRBJ1-6, with D uncertain. Germline V CDR1 and CDR2: GTSNPN, SVGIG (reference sequence). CDR3 length equals 13 residues. V shed 2 bases and J shed 6 bases, with 8 bases lying between them.

The table lists this clonotype with many counts. The germline gene is not matched at one end of the junction; a read error may be the cause. The genes are TRBV3-1 and TRBJ1-1, with a possible D match to TRBD1 (5 bases). Germline CDR1 LGHDT, CDR2 YNNKEL (reference sequence). This CDR3 is built from 12 residues. In nucleotides, the CDR3 is TGTGCCAGCGGCCAGTGGGGGTCTGAAGCTTTCTTT. Translated, it gives CASGQWGSEAFF. Full variable domain (rest looked up from reference TRBV3-1 and TRBJ1-1): DTAVSQTPKYLVTQMGNDKSIKCEQNLGHDTMYWYKQDSKKFLKIMFSYNNKELIINETVPNRFSPKSPDKAHLNLHINSLELGDSAVYFCASGQWGSEAFFGQGTRLTVV.

In its sample, this clonotype was seen many times. The J gene is TRBJ2-1, the V gene TRBV5-1; D remains ambiguous. V was pared by 2 bases and J by 7 bases, with 10 bases between. The CDR3 totals 13 residues. Looked up from germline, CDR1 is SGHRS and CDR2 is YFSETQ. For the CDR3, the DNA is TGCGCCAGCAGCTTTCAAGCCCATAATGAGCAGTTCTTC. Amino acid sequence: CASSFQAHNEQFF.

This clonotype was found a few times. The chain is built from TRBV6-2 or TRBV6-3 and TRBJ2-3; 7 positions agree with TRBD1. CDR1 is MNHEY and CDR2 is SVGEGT in the germline V gene. The CDR3 length is 15 residues. The junction had 6 bases not matched to a gene; V was cut back by 6 bases and J by 0 bases. The CDR3 spells CASRKTGTSTDTQYF. Written as DNA, the CDR3 is TGTGCCAGCAGAAAGACAGGGACCAGCACAGATACGCAGTATTTT.

This clonotype has ten or more counts. The rearrangement joins TRBV3-1 to TRBJ2-5, with D possibly matching TRBD1 (5 bases). Germline CDR1 is LGHDT and CDR2 is YNNKEL (reference sequence). With 2 bases removed from V and 4 bases from J, the gap between germline ends came to 5 bases. The CDR3 sequence is 12 residues long. CDR3 bases: TGTGCCAGCAGCCAAACAGGAGAGACCCAGTACTTC. Its protein product is CASSQTGETQYF.

CDR3: CASSPGLAGGMTGELFF. CDR3 sequence (DNA): TGTGCCAGCAGCCCAGGACTAGCGGGAGGAATGACCGGGGAGCTGTTTTTT. This chain joins TRBV9 and TRBJ2-2, with 14 bases aligning to TRBD2. The ends lost 4 bases at V and 5 bases at J; junction bases unmatched: 7. This CDR3 region has 17 residues. CDR1 is SGDLS and CDR2 is YYNGEE in the germline V gene.

This clonotype was seen a few times. This sequence joins TRBV6-1 and TRBJ1-2, with D possibly TRBD1 on 5 matching bases. CDR1 is MNHNS and CDR2 is SASEGT in the germline V gene. The CDR3 runs to 12 residues. The V gene lost 9 bases and the J gene lost 7 bases, with 15 bases spanning the gap. CDR3 region: CASFTGPRGYTF. CDR3 nucleotides: TGTGCCAGTTTTACGGGACCACGTGGCTACACCTTC.

This clonotype was seen many times. The chain carries TRBV28 and TRBJ1-4, with 7 bases that match TRBD1. CDR3 length: 15 amino acids. V shed 5 bases, J shed 7 bases, and the junction held 10 bases outside the gene matches. Germline V gene lookup returns CDR1 MDHEN and CDR2 SYDVKM. The CDR3 DNA sequence: TGTGCCAGCAGTCCCGGACAGGTCGTCGGTGAAAAACTGTTTTTT. The encoded protein is CASSPGQVVGEKLFF.

The chain uses TRBV7-2 and TRBJ2-7; 11 bases line up with TRBD2. With 1 base clipped from V and 3 bases from J, the junction kept 5 bases outside the gene matches. Germline assignment: CDR1 SGHTA and CDR2 FQGNSA. The CDR3 runs 16 residues. CDR3 coding DNA: TGTGCCAGCAGCTTAGTGGCTAGCGGGAGGTTCTACGAGCAGTACTTC. This encodes CASSLVASGRFYEQYF.

Ten or more counts support this clonotype. V gene TRBV6-5 combines with J gene TRBJ1-2, with 10 bases fitting TRBD1. The CDR3 is 15 residues long. After removal of 0 bases from V and 8 bases from J, the junction contained 6 bases not matched to a gene. Germline V gene sequence: CDR1 MNHEY, CDR2 SVGAGI. This chain's CDR3 is CASSYSGQGGKGYTF. DNA for the CDR3: TGTGCCAGCAGTTACTCCGGACAGGGGGGAAAAGGCTACACCTTC.

This clonotype was picked up many times. The V gene is TRBV27, the J gene TRBJ1-1; 9 nucleotides align to TRBD1. V trimming: 7 bases; J trimming: 2 bases; junction bases outside the gene matches: 5. The germline gives CDR1 MNHEY, CDR2 SMNVEV (reference sequence). CDR3 size: 14 residues. The CDR3 nucleotides read TGTGCCAGCATCCCGACAGGGGGAAACACTGAAGCTTTCTTT. This codes for CASIPTGGNTEAFF.

This clonotype has more than one count but fewer than ten. The chain joins TRBV28 to TRBJ1-3; D is ambiguous. V lost 11 bases to trimming and J lost 0 bases, with 14 bases between them. This CDR3 contains 14 residues. Germline loops: CDR1 MDHEN, CDR2 SYDVKM. Here the CDR3 reads CAVLPAGSGNTIYF. The CDR3 DNA reads TGTGCCGTCCTTCCGGCCGGCTCTGGAAACACCATATATTTT.

There are many counts of this clonotype. The genes are TRBV7-8 and TRBJ2-1, with 11 bases lining up with TRBD2. V lost 0 bases and J lost 7; bases outside the gene matches: 11. There are 18 residues in the CDR3. Per germline, CDR1 SGHVS and CDR2 FQNEAQ. The CDR3 sequence: CASSLAPGLASGRNEQFF. DNA for the CDR3: TGTGCCAGCAGCTTAGCGCCAGGTTTGGCTAGCGGGAGGAATGAGCAGTTCTTC.

This clonotype has ten or more counts. This sequence joins TRBV11-2 and TRBJ2-1; the D is unclear. The germline V gene encodes CDR1 SGHAT and CDR2 FQNNGV. V was shortened by 5 bases and J by 3 bases, with 5 bases between the two germline ends. The CDR3 runs 12 residues. The CDR3 loop is CASSQSYNEQFF. CDR3 DNA sequence: TGTGCCAGCAGCCAAAGCTACAATGAGCAGTTCTTC.

This clonotype was seen at least ten times. This sequence joins TRBV27 and TRBJ1-6; no firm D call. Germline CDR1 reads MNHEY; CDR2 reads SMNVEV (reference sequence). This CDR3 comprises 14 residues. V was pared by 8 bases and J by 6 bases, with 14 bases between. CDR3 amino acids: CASATWGSNSPLHF. The CDR3 bases are TGTGCCAGCGCGACGTGGGGTTCTAATTCACCCCTCCACTTT.

Remarks on this clonotype: A much larger clone lies one base from this, so it may be a read error. The gene calls are TRBV9 and TRBJ1-5; possibly TRBD1 for D (6 bases). Germline-derived CDR1 and CDR2 are SGDLS and YYNGEE. CDR3 length equals 15 residues. V lost 0 bases and J 5 bases, leaving 12 bases between the germline ends. This chain's CDR3 is CASSVGGGGDQPQHF. DNA for the CDR3: TGTGCCAGCAGCGTAGGGGGGGGGGGCGATCAGCCCCAGCATTTT.

This clonotype was recorded a few times. This sequence joins TRBV5-5 and TRBJ1-1; a weak D match, TRBD1 (5 bases). V gave up 0 bases and J gave up 5 bases, with 11 bases separating them. The germline gives CDR1 SGHKS, CDR2 YYEKEE (reference sequence). This CDR3 has 14 amino acids. The CDR3 loop is CASSLASGRTEAFF. In nucleotides, the CDR3 is TGTGCCAGCAGCTTGGCGTCAGGGAGGACTGAAGCTTTCTTT.

As concerns this clonotype: A much larger clone sits a single nucleotide away, making a read error possible. The J gene is TRBJ1-4, the V gene TRBV6-1; perhaps TRBD1 as D (6 bases). CDR3 length: 17 amino acids. Germline CDR1 MNHNS, CDR2 SASEGT. V lost 8 bases to trimming and J lost 4 bases, with 23 bases between them. The CDR3 DNA sequence: TGTGCCAGCGGCACCCTCAGGGGCCCGGAGGGTAATGAAAAACTGTTTTTT. This gives the protein CASGTLRGPEGNEKLFF.

The rearrangement joins TRBV20-1 to TRBJ2-1; 8 nucleotides align to TRBD1. The CDR3 runs 13 residues. Germline V gene data show CDR1 as DFQATT and CDR2 as SNEGSKA (reference sequence). With V trimmed by 6 bases and J by 4 bases, 5 bases remained unmatched. CDR3 DNA sequence: TGCAGTGCGAGGACAGGGAGGTACAATGAGCAGTTCTTC. This encodes CSARTGRYNEQFF.

At least ten counts were recorded for this clonotype. This chain uses TRBV6-5 with TRBJ1-1; no reliable D call. The CDR3 totals 13 residues. Germline CDR1 reads MNHEY; CDR2 reads SVGAGI. V lost 0 bases and J lost 4, with 6 bases in between. The CDR3 sequence: CASSYSKTTEAFF. The CDR3, as DNA: TGTGCCAGCAGTTACTCGAAAACCACTGAAGCTTTCTTT.

This chain links TRBV19 with TRBJ2-2; D is ambiguous. This CDR3 is 15 amino acids long. V shed 5 bases and J shed 10 bases, with 20 bases lying between them. In germline, CDR1 is LNHDA, CDR2 SQIVND (reference sequence). The CDR3: CASSFLPLGSAELFF. The CDR3 coding sequence is TGTGCCAGTAGTTTCCTTCCGTTGGGTTCGGCGGAGCTGTTTTTT. Variable domain in full (rest from reference TRBV19 and TRBJ2-2): DGGITQSPKYLFRKEGQNVTLSCEQNLNHDAMYWYRQDPGQGLRLIYYSQIVNDFQKGDIAEGYSVSREKKESFPLTVTSAQKNPTAFYLCASSFLPLGSAELFFGEGSRLTVL.

This clonotype has just a few counts. The V call is TRBV6-1, the J call TRBJ1-1, with D maybe TRBD1 (5 bases). Trimming took 5 bases from V and 6 from J, leaving 13 bases between them. The germline gives CDR1 MNHNS, CDR2 SASEGT. The CDR3 covers 13 residues. The CDR3 sequence is CASSRRQGPEAFF. CDR3 nucleotides: TGTGCCAGCAGTAGAAGGCAGGGTCCTGAAGCTTTCTTT.